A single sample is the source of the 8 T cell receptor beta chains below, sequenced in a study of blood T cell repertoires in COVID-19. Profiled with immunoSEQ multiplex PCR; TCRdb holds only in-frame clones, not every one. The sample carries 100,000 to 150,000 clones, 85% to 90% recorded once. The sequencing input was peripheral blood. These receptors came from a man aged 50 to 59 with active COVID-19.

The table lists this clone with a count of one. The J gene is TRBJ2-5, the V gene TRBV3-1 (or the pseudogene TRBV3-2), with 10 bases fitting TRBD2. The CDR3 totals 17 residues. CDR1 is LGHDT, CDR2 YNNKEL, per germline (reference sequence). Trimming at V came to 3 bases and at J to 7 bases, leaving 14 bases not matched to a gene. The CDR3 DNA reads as TGTGCCAGCAGCCACGGCGGCCCTAGCGGGGGACCTGGGACCCAGTACTTC. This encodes CASSHGGPSGGPGTQYF.

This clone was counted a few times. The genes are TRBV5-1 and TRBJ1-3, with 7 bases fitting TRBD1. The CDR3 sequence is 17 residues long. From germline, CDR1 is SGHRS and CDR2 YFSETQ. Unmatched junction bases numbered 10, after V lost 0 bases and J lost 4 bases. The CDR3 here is CASSLGKGAAYGNTIYF. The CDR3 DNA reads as TGCGCCAGCAGCTTGGGGAAGGGGGCGGCTTACGGAAACACCATATATTTT.

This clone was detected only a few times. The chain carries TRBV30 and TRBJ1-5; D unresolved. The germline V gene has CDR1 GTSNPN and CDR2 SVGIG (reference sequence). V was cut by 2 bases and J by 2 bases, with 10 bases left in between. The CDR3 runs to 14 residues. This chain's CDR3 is CAWSNRGGNQPQHF. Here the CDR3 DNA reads TGTGCCTGGAGTAATCGCGGGGGCAATCAGCCCCAGCATTTT.

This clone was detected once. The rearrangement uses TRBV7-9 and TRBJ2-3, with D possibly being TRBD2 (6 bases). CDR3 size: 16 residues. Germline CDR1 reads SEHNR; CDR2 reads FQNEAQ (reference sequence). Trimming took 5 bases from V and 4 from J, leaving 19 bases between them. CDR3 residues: CASSPRGSGRADTQYF. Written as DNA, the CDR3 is TGTGCCAGCAGCCCCCGTGGTAGCGGCCGGGCAGATACGCAGTATTTT.

Here the CDR3 reads CASSQTGLLEQYF. As DNA, the CDR3 is TGTGCCAGCAGCCAGACAGGTCTGCTGGAGCAGTACTTC. V is TRBV7-8 and J is TRBJ2-7, with a weak D call TRBD1 (6 bases). Germline values: CDR1 SGHVS, CDR2 FQNEAQ. Trimming took 5 bases from V and 7 from J, leaving 15 bases between them. This CDR3 is 13 amino acids long.

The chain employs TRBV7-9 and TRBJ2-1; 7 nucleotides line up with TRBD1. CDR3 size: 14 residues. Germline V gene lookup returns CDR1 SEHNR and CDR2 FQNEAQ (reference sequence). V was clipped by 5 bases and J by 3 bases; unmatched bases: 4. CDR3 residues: CASSATGFYNEQFF. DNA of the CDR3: TGTGCCAGCAGCGCGACAGGGTTCTACAATGAGCAGTTCTTC.

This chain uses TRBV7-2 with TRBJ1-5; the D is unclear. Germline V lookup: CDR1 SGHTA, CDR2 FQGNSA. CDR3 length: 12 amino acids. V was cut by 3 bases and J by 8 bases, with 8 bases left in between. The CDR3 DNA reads TGTGCCAGCAGCTTGGACGGGAAGCCCCAGCATTTT. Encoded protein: CASSLDGKPQHF. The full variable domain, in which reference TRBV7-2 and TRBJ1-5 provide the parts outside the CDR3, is GAGVSQSPSNKVTEKGKDVELRCDPISGHTALYWYRQSLGQGLEFLIYFQGNSAPDKSGLPSDRFSAERTGGSVSTLTIQRTQQEDSAVYLCASSLDGKPQHFGDGTRLSIL.

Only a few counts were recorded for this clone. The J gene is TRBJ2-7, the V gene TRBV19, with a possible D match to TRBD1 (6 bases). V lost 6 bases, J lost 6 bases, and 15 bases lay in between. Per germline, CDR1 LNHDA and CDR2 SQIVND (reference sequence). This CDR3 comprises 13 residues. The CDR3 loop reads CASRRGQFGEQYF. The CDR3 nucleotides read TGTGCCAGTAGGCGCGGACAGTTTGGCGAGCAGTACTTC.